The 26 T cell receptor beta chains reported below all come from one sample, sequenced in a study of T cell responses to AZD1222 COVID-19 vaccine. The assay was immunoSEQ multiplex PCR, and TCRdb's table has in-frame clones only and misses some. The sample has about 120,000 clones, 93% seen once. Material: peripheral blood, obtained 28 days after the second AZD1222 dose. The receptor source for this set is an adult who received the AZD1222 COVID-19 vaccine.

The chain links TRBV14 to TRBJ2-1, with 7 nucleotides matching TRBD2. The V and J ends lost 2 bases and 12 bases, in that order; junction bases with no gene match: 7. The germline V gene encodes CDR1 SGHDN and CDR2 FVKESK. This CDR3 is 13 amino acids long. The CDR3: CASSQQRDYRQFF. The CDR3 coding sequence is TGTGCCAGCAGCCAACAAAGGGACTACCGGCAGTTCTTC. The full variable domain, completed using reference TRBV14 and TRBJ2-1, is EAGVTQFPSHSVIEKGQTVTLRCDPISGHDNLYWYRRVMGKEIKFLLHFVKESKQDESGMPNNRFLAERTGGTYSTLKVQPAELEDSGVYFCASSQQRDYRQFFGPGTRLTVL.

This rearrangement joins TRBV6-5 to TRBJ2-5; TRBD2 aligns across 8 bases. Germline loops: CDR1 MNHEY, CDR2 SVGAGI. Trimming at V came to 6 bases and at J to 5 bases, leaving 8 bases not matched to a gene. The CDR3 is made up of 14 amino acids. The CDR3 reads CASSNGGAEETQYF. CDR3 nucleotides: TGTGCCAGCAGCAACGGGGGGGCCGAGGAGACCCAGTACTTC.

The V and J genes are TRBV19 and TRBJ1-5, with a possible D match to TRBD1 (5 bases). V was shortened by 4 bases and J by 10 bases, with 26 bases between the two germline ends. Germline V gene data show CDR1 as LNHDA and CDR2 as SQIVND (reference sequence). CDR3 size: 17 residues. The CDR3 reads CASSTRSIGTGELPQHF. Here the CDR3 DNA reads TGTGCCAGTAGTACCCGGTCAATTGGGACCGGGGAACTTCCCCAGCATTTT.

The rearrangement joins TRBV4-3 to TRBJ1-1; D ambiguous. V was cut by 2 bases and J by 4 bases, with 8 bases left in between. The CDR3 runs to 13 residues. Germline lookup yields CDR1 LGHNA and CDR2 YSLEER. CDR3 sequence reads: CASSQTGSTEAFF. Here the CDR3 DNA reads TGCGCCAGCAGCCAAACGGGGAGCACTGAAGCTTTCTTT.

The chain employs TRBV6-2 or TRBV6-3 and TRBJ1-2; D is unresolved. V was cut by 2 bases and J by 1 base, with 5 bases left in between. This CDR3 is 13 amino acids long. Germline CDR1 and CDR2: MNHEY and SVGEGT. This chain's CDR3 is CASSYGNNYGYTF. The CDR3, as DNA: TGTGCCAGCAGTTACGGTAATAACTATGGCTACACCTTC.

The chain is built from TRBV5-1 and TRBJ1-2, with a tentative D call TRBD1 (6 bases). V was pared by 0 bases and J by 4 bases, with 7 bases between. CDR3 length: 13 residues. Germline CDR1 is SGHRS and CDR2 is YFSETQ. CDR3 DNA: TGCGCCAGCAGCTTGGCACAGGGCTATGGCTACACCTTC. This sequence encodes CASSLAQGYGYTF.

V and J are TRBV19 and TRBJ2-3; D is possibly TRBD1 or TRBD2 (5 bases each). There are 13 residues in the CDR3. Germline lookup yields CDR1 LNHDA and CDR2 SQIVND (reference sequence). Trimming left V 9 bases short and J 4 bases short, with 14 bases between. DNA of the CDR3: TGTGCCAGCGGGGACGCCGGGGCAGATACGCAGTATTTT. Protein sequence: CASGDAGADTQYF.

The sample holds a few counts of this clone. This chain uses TRBV10-3 with TRBJ2-3, with 9 bases that match TRBD2. CDR1 ENHRY and CDR2 SYGVKD come from the germline V gene. Trimming cost V 4 bases and J 0 bases; bases outside gene matches: 5. The CDR3 sequence is 16 residues long. The CDR3 reads CAISGGLAGSTDTQYF. The DNA of the CDR3 is TGTGCCATCAGTGGAGGGCTAGCGGGAAGCACAGATACGCAGTATTTT.

V is TRBV19 and J is TRBJ2-3; D is possibly TRBD1 or TRBD2 (6 bases each). This CDR3 has 16 amino acids. CDR1 is LNHDA, CDR2 SQIVND, per germline (reference sequence). V dropped 3 bases and J dropped 3 bases, with 16 bases sitting between them. The CDR3 DNA is TGTGCCAGTAGTATCTCTTTCACAGGGAGGACAGATACGCAGTATTTT. It encodes CASSISFTGRTDTQYF. Together with reference TRBV19 and TRBJ2-3, the CDR3 gives the full variable domain: DGGITQSPKYLFRKEGQNVTLSCEQNLNHDAMYWYRQDPGQGLRLIYYSQIVNDFQKGDIAEGYSVSREKKESFPLTVTSAQKNPTAFYLCASSISFTGRTDTQYFGPGTRLTVL.

V gene TRBV27 combines with J gene TRBJ1-5, with 8 bases that match TRBD1. Germline CDR1 MNHEY, CDR2 SMNVEV (reference sequence). The CDR3 spans 14 residues. V lost 9 bases, J lost 0 bases, and 4 bases stayed unmatched. This CDR3 is CASSQGDSNQPQHF. In nucleotides, the CDR3 is TGTGCCAGTTCACAGGGGGATAGCAATCAGCCCCAGCATTTT.

The genes are TRBV7-3 and TRBJ2-5, with 8 nucleotides matching TRBD2. Germline V lookup: CDR1 SGHTA, CDR2 FQGTGA. This CDR3 region has 15 residues. V lost 2 bases and J lost 5; bases outside the gene matches: 7. The CDR3 bases are TGTGCCAGCAGCTTAGGAAGCGGGAGCTTCGAGACCCAGTACTTC. Translation: CASSLGSGSFETQYF.

The chain recombines TRBV18 with TRBJ1-4; the D is unclear. Trimming removed 4 bases from V and 11 bases from J, with 20 bases in between. The germline V gene has CDR1 KGHSH and CDR2 LQKENI. The CDR3 is 15 amino acids. This CDR3 reads CASSLTEDENTKLFF. The CDR3 DNA is TGTGCCAGCTCACTTACAGAGGACGAAAATACTAAACTGTTTTTT. Based on the CDR3 plus reference TRBV18 and TRBJ1-4, the full variable domain is NAGVMQNPRHLVRRRGQEARLRCSPMKGHSHVYWYRQLPEEGLKFMVYLQKENIIDESGMPKERFSAEFPKEGPSILRIQQVVRGDSAAYFCASSLTEDENTKLFFGSGTQLSVL.

The V and J genes are TRBV7-2 and TRBJ1-1, with TRBD1 matching over 9 bases. This CDR3 comprises 14 residues. Germline V lookup: CDR1 SGHTA, CDR2 FQGNSA. Trimming removed 2 bases from V and 6 bases from J; junction bases left unmatched: 4. The CDR3 bases are TGTGCCAGCAGCTTACGGACAGGGGAGGCTGAAGCTTTCTTT. Its translation is CASSLRTGEAEAFF.

This clone has only one observation. The chain uses TRBV6-5 and TRBJ2-5, with 7 bases aligning to TRBD2. Germline lookup yields CDR1 MNHEY and CDR2 SVGAGI. V gave up 5 bases and J gave up 5 bases; unmatched junction bases: 11. The CDR3 length is 15 residues. The DNA of the CDR3 is TGTGCCAGCAGTACCGAGTCGGGGGGTGGGGAGACCCAGTACTTC. This encodes CASSTESGGGETQYF.

The genes are TRBV7-9 and TRBJ2-7, with a tentative D call TRBD2 (7 bases). Deletions cut 4 bases from V and 7 bases from J, with 26 bases between. From germline, CDR1 is SEHNR and CDR2 FQNEAQ (reference sequence). This CDR3 region has 17 residues. CDR3: CASSYRINGRPGAEQYF. The CDR3 nucleotides read TGTGCCAGCAGCTACAGGATAAACGGGAGGCCGGGGGCGGAGCAGTACTTC.

This clone was seen just once. This rearrangement joins TRBV2 to TRBJ1-6; no definite D call. CDR1 and CDR2 (germline): SNHLY, FYNNEI. The length of the CDR3 is 16 residues. Trimming stripped 3 bases from V and 5 bases from J, with 14 bases between. The DNA of the CDR3 is TGTGCCAGCAGTGACAGGCTACAAGACCATAATTCACCCCTCCACTTT. Translating gives CASSDRLQDHNSPLHF.

J is TRBJ1-6 and V is TRBV6-6; no clear D gene. Trimming pared 0 bases from V and 6 bases from J, leaving 12 bases between. The CDR3 is 16 residues long. CDR1 MNHNY and CDR2 SVGAGI come from the germline V gene (reference sequence). CDR3 sequence: CASSYSGVITNSPLHF. The DNA for the CDR3 is TGTGCCAGCAGTTACTCGGGAGTTATTACTAATTCACCCCTCCACTTT.

V usage is TRBV5-1 and J usage is TRBJ1-2; 7 nucleotides match TRBD1. CDR1 and CDR2 from the germline V gene are SGHRS and YFSETQ. There are 16 residues in the CDR3. V gave up 0 bases and J gave up 4 bases; unmatched junction bases: 9. The CDR3 loop is CASSLEPSGTAYGYTF. CDR3 in DNA: TGCGCCAGCAGCTTGGAGCCCTCCGGGACAGCCTATGGCTACACCTTC.

This chain links TRBV11-2 with TRBJ1-1, with D possibly TRBD1 on 5 matching bases. The V gene's germline CDR1 is SGHAT and CDR2 FQNNGV. V lost 3 bases and J lost 4, with 9 bases in between. The CDR3 totals 13 residues. Here the CDR3 reads CASSFQGPTEAFF. The CDR3, as DNA: TGTGCCAGCAGCTTTCAGGGACCCACTGAAGCTTTCTTT. Using reference TRBV11-2 and TRBJ1-1 for the parts outside the CDR3, the full variable domain is EAGVAQSPRYKIIEKRQSVAFWCNPISGHATLYWYQQILGQGPKLLIQFQNNGVVDDSQLPKDRFSAERLKGVDSTLKIQPAKLEDSAVYLCASSFQGPTEAFFGQGTRLTVV.

The chain links TRBV3-1 (or the pseudogene TRBV3-2) to TRBJ2-2; 9 bases agree with TRBD2. Germline V gene data show CDR1 as LGHDT and CDR2 as YNNKEL (reference sequence). The J segment lost 0 bases and the V segment lost 4 bases, leaving 6 bases of the junction unmatched. The CDR3 is 17 amino acids. The CDR3 DNA follows: TGTGCCAGCAGCCGCCCAACTAGCGGGCCGAACACCGGGGAGCTGTTTTTT. It yields the protein CASSRPTSGPNTGELFF.

This rearrangement joins TRBV27 to TRBJ2-1; no clear D gene. Trimming cost V 5 bases and J 2 bases, with 7 bases left between them. The CDR3 totals 13 residues. Germline V CDR1 and CDR2: MNHEY, SMNVEV (reference sequence). In DNA, the CDR3 is TGTGCCAGCAGTCTCGGAGCCTACAATGAGCAGTTCTTC. Its translation: CASSLGAYNEQFF.

The chain recombines TRBV6-5 with TRBJ2-2; D is undetermined. CDR3 length: 14 residues. CDR1 MNHEY and CDR2 SVGAGI come from the germline V gene. V was trimmed by 0 bases and J by 0 bases, leaving 2 bases between them. The CDR3 loop reads CASSYSPNTGELFF. In DNA form, the CDR3 reads TGTGCCAGCAGTTACTCACCGAACACCGGGGAGCTGTTTTTT.

V is TRBV27 and J is TRBJ1-1; 7 nucleotides agree with TRBD1. The CDR3 is 14 amino acids. CDR1 and CDR2 from the germline V gene are MNHEY and SMNVEV (reference sequence). V dropped 6 bases and J dropped 3; count of bases not matched to a gene: 7. The CDR3 sequence is CASSQQGWDTEAFF. The CDR3 DNA is TGTGCCAGCAGCCAACAGGGGTGGGACACTGAAGCTTTCTTT.

The chain recombines TRBV29-1 with TRBJ2-5; D is perhaps TRBD1 (6 bases). Germline CDR1 and CDR2: SQVTM and ANQGSEA. This CDR3 contains 13 residues. Trimming pared 5 bases from V and 1 base from J, leaving 11 bases between. CDR3 DNA sequence: TGCAGCGTTACCCGGGACATCCAAGAGACCCAGTACTTC. As protein: CSVTRDIQETQYF.

The CDR3 sequence is CASSPRGAHEQFF. CDR3 DNA sequence: TGTGCCAGCAGCCCCAGGGGGGCGCATGAGCAGTTCTTC. J is TRBJ2-1 and V is TRBV11-2, with D possibly TRBD1 on 7 matching bases. CDR1 is SGHAT, CDR2 FQNNGV, per germline. Trimming left V 5 bases short and J 8 bases short, with 13 bases between. The CDR3 contains 13 residues.

The V gene is TRBV30, the J gene TRBJ2-2; the match to TRBD2 covers 7 bases. With 7 bases clipped from V and 6 bases from J, the junction kept 11 bases outside the gene matches. There are 14 residues in the CDR3. CDR1 is GTSNPN, CDR2 SVGIG, per germline (reference sequence). DNA of the CDR3: TGTGCCTCCGGAGGCGGGAGTGGATCCGGGGAGCTGTTTTTT. Translation: CASGGGSGSGELFF. Variable domain in full (rest from reference TRBV30 and TRBJ2-2): SQTIHQWPATLVQPVGSPLSLECTVEGTSNPNLYWYRQAAGRGLQLLFYSVGIGQISSEVPQNLSASRPQDRQFILSSKKLLLSDSGFYLCASGGGSGSGELFFGEGSRLTVL.